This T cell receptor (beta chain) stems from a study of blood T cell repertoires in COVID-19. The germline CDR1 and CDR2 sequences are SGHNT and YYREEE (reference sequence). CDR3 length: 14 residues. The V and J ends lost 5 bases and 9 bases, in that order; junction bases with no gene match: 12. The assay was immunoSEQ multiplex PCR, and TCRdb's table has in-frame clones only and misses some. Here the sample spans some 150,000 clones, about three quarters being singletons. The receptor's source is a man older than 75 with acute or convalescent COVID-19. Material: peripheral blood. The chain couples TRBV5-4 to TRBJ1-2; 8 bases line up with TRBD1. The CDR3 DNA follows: TGTGCCAGCAGTTACACAGGGGGTAAATTTAGCTACACCTTC. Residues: CASSYTGGKFSYTF.